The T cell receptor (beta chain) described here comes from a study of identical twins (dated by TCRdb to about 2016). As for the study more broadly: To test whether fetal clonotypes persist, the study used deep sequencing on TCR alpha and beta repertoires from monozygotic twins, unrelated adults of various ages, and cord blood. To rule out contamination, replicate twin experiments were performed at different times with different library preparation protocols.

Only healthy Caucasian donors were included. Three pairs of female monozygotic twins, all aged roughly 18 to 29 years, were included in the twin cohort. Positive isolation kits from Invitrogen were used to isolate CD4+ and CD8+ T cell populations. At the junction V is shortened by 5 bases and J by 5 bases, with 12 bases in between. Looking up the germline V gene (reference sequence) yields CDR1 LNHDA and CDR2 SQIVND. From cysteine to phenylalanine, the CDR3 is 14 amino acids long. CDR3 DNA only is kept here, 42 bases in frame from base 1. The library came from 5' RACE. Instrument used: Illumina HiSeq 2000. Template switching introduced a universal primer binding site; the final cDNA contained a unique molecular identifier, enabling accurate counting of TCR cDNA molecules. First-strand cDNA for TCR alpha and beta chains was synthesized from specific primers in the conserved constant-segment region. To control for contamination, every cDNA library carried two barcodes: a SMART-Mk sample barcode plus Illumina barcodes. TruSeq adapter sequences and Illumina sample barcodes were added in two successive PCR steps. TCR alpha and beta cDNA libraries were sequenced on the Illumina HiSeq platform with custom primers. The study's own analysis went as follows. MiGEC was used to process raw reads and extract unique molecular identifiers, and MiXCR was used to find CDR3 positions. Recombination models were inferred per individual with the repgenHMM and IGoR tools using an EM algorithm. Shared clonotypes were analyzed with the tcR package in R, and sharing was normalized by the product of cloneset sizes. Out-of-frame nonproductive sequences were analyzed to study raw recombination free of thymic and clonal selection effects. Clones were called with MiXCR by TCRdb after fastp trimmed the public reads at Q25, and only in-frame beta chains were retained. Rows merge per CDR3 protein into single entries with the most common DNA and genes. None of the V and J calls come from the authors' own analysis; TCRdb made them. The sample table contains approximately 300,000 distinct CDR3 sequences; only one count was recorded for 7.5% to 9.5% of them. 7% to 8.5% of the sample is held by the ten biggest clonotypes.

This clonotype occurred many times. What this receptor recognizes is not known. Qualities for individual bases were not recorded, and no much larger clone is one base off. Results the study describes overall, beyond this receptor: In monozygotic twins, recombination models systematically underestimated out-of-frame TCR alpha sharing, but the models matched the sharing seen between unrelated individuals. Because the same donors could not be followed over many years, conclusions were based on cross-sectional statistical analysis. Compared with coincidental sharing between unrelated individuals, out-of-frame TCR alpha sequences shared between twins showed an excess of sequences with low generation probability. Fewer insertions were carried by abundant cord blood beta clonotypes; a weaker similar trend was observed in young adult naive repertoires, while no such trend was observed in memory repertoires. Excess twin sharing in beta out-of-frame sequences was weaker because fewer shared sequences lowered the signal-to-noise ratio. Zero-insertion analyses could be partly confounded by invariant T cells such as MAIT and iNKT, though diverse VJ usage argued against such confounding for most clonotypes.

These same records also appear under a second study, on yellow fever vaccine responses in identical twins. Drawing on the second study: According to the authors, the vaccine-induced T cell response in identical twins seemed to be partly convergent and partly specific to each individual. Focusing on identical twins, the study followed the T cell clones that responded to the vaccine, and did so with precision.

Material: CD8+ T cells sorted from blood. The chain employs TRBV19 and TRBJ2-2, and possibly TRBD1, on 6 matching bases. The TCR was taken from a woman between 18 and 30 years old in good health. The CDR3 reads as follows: CASSSYRVTGELFF. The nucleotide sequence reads TGTGCCAGTAGTTCCTACAGGGTTACCGGGGAGCTGTTTTTT.